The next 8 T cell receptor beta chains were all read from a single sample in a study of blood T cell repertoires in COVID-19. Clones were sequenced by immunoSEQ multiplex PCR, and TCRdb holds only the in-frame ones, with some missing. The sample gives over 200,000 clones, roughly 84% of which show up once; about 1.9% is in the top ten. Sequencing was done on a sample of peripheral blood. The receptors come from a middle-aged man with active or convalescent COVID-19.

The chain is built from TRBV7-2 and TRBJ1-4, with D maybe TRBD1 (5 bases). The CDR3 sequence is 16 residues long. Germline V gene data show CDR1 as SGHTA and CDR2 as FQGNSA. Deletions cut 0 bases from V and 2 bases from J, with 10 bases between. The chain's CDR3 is CASSLAGGTTNEKLFF. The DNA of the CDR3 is TGTGCCAGCAGCTTAGCGGGGGGGACGACTAATGAAAAACTGTTTTTT.

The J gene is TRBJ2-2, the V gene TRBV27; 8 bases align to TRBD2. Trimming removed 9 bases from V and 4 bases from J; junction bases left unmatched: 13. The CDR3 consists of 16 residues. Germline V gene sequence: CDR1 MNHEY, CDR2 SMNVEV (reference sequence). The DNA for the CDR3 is TGTGCCAGAGCCGATAGAGCGGGGGCGAGCACCGGGGAGCTGTTTTTT. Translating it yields CARADRAGASTGELFF.

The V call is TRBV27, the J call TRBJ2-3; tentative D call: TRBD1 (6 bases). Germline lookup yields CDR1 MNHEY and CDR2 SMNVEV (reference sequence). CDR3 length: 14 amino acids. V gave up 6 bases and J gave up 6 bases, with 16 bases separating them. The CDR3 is CASRRQDPSDTQYF. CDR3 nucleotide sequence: TGTGCCAGCAGAAGACAGGACCCCTCGGATACGCAGTATTTT.

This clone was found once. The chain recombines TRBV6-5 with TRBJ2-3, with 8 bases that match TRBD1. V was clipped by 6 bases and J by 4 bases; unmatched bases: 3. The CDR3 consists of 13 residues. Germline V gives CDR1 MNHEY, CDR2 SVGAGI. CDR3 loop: CASSLQGADTQYF. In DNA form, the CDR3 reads TGTGCCAGCAGCTTACAGGGGGCAGATACGCAGTATTTT.

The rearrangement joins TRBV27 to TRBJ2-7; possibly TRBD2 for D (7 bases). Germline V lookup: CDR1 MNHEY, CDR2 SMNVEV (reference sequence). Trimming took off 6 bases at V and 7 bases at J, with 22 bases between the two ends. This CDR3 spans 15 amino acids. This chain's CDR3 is CASSPLGGAVGEQYF. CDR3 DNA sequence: TGTGCCAGCAGCCCCCTGGGGGGGGCTGTTGGGGAGCAGTACTTC.

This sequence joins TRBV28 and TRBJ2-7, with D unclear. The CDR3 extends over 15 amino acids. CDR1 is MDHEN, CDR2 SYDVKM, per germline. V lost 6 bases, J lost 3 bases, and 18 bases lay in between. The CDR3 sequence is CASSPMPTSIYEQYF. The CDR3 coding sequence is TGTGCCAGCAGCCCTATGCCGACATCGATCTACGAGCAGTACTTC.

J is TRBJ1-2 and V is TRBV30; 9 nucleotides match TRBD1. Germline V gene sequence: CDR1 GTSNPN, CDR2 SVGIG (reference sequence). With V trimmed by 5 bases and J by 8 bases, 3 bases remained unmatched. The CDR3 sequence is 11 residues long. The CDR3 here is CAWGQGHGYTF. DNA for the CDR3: TGTGCCTGGGGACAGGGGCACGGCTACACCTTC.

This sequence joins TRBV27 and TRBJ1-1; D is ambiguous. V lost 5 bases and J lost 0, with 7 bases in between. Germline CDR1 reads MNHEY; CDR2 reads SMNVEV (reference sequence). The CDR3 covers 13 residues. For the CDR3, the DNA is TGTGCCAGCAGTCATACAGTGAACACTGAAGCTTTCTTT. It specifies CASSHTVNTEAFF.